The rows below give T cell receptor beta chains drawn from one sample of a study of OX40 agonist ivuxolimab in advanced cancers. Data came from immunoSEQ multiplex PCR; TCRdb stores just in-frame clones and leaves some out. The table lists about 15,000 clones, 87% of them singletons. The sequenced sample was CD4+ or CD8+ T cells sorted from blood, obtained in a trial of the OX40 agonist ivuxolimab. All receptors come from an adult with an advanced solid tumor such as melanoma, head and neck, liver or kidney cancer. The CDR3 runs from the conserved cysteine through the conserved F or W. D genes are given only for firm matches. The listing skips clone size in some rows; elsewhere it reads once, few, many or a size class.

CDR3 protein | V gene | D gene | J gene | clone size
CASSLVGQGYGYTF | TRBV5-1 | TRBD1 | TRBJ1-2 | NA
CASSFDYF | TRBV6-5 | NA | TRBJ2-7 | once
CASSLESGSGTEAFF | TRBV5-5 | NA | TRBJ1-1 | NA
CASSSSGGSGYF | TRBV11-2 | TRBD2 | TRBJ2-5 | NA
CASSYSGGTDTQYF | TRBV9 | NA | TRBJ2-3 | few
CASSLASLGGRYEQYF | TRBV13 | NA | TRBJ2-7 | NA
CASSAWAGEVDEQFF | TRBV10-1 | TRBD2 | TRBJ2-1 | NA
CASSPPVTEHSPLHF | TRBV7-7 | NA | TRBJ1-6 | once
CASSIRDQNSPLHF | TRBV19 | NA | TRBJ1-6 | NA
CASSQSAGELPDTQYF | TRBV16 | TRBD2 | TRBJ2-3 | NA
CASGLAGLTDTQYF | TRBV10-3 | TRBD2 | TRBJ2-3 | NA
CASRAGTGNAYEQYF | TRBV2 | TRBD1 | TRBJ2-7 | NA
CASSIPGTGGLTGELFF | TRBV5-1 | TRBD1 | TRBJ2-2 | few
CASFAYSTGANSGNTIYF | TRBV2 | TRBD1 | TRBJ1-3 | NA
CASGASGTFVQETQYF | TRBV2 | TRBD2 | TRBJ2-5 | NA
CASSRTENTGELFF | TRBV5-1 | NA | TRBJ2-2 | NA
CASSPGTGGHEGYF | TRBV12-1 | NA | TRBJ2-7 | NA
CASSEYTGPEAFF | TRBV25-1 | NA | TRBJ1-1 | once
CSAGTGNTEAFF | TRBV29-1 | TRBD1 | TRBJ1-1 | NA
CASSPSGQGTEAFF | TRBV18 | NA | TRBJ1-1 | NA
CASSLGTGASETQYF | TRBV7-2 | NA | TRBJ2-5 | NA
CASSPISDTEAFF | TRBV18 | NA | TRBJ1-1 | NA
CASSYTTGGRRNIQYF | TRBV6-5 | TRBD1 | TRBJ2-4 | NA
CASSYSGGSETQYF | TRBV6-5 | NA | TRBJ2-5 | NA
CAIRATTPGNEQFF | TRBV10-3 | NA | TRBJ2-1 | NA
CASSPIPREFF | TRBV11-3 | NA | TRBJ2-1 | NA
CASSRGQGDFSNYGYTF | TRBV5-4 | TRBD1 | TRBJ1-2 | NA
CASSLEGGAAQHF | TRBV11-2 | NA | TRBJ1-5 | NA
CASSSPTSNSGELFF | TRBV11-3 | TRBD2 | TRBJ2-2 | NA